This TCR beta chain was captured by sequencing in a study of identical twins. This clonotype came up a few times. Its antigen is not known. Everyone who donated was a healthy Caucasian. Template switching supplied a universal primer site; unique molecular identifiers were carried on the cDNA. MiXCR, run by TCRdb on the 5' RACE reads, gives a single entry per CDR3 protein. The sample consists of 350,000 or so distinct CDR3 sequences, about 10% of them appearing once. Broader study findings: Twin sharing of out-of-frame TCR alpha was underestimated by models in monozygotic pairs. For cord blood, abundant beta clonotypes had fewer insertions, unlike memory repertoires, which showed none.

The CDR3 is made up of 15 amino acids. Germline V gene lookup returns CDR1 DFQATT and CDR2 SNEGSKA (reference sequence). V was cut by 2 bases and J by 3 bases, with 14 bases left in between. The receptor's source is a woman aged 45-60 years in good health. The V gene is TRBV20-1, the J gene TRBJ1-5; the D gene is possibly TRBD1 (5 bases). Sequencing was performed on naive T cells sorted from blood. CDR3 sequence reads: CSARPPGINNQPQHF. For the CDR3, the DNA is TGCAGTGCTAGACCACCAGGGATCAACAATCAGCCCCAGCATTTT.